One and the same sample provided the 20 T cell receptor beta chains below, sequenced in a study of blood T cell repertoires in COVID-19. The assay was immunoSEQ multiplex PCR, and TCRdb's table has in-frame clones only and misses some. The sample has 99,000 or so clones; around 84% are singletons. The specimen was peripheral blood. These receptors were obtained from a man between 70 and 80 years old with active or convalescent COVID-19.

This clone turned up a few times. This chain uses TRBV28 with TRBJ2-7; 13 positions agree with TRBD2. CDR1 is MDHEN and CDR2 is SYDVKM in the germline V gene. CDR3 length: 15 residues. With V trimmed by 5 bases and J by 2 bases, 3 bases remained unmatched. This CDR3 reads CASSGLAGATYEQYF. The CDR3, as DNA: TGTGCCAGCAGTGGACTAGCGGGGGCCACCTACGAGCAGTACTTC.

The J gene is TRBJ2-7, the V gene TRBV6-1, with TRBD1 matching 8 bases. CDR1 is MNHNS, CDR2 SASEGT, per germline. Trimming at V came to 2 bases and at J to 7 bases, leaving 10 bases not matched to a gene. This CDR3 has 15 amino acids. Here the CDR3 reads CASSERDRGVGEQYF. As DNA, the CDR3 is TGTGCCAGCAGTGAAAGAGACAGGGGAGTGGGGGAGCAGTACTTC.

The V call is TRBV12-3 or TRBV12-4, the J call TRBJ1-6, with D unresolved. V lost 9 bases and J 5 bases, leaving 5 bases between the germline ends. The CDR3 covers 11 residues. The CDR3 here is CASSNNSPLHF. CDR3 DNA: TGTGCCAGTTCCAATAATTCACCCCTCCACTTT.

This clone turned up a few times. CDR3: CALEPTANYGYTF. CDR3 nucleotide sequence: TGCGCCCTCGAGCCAACGGCTAACTATGGCTACACCTTC. V and J are TRBV10-1 and TRBJ1-2; no reliable D call. This CDR3 region has 13 residues. The V end lost 11 bases, the J end lost 0 bases, and 13 bases lay between the germline ends. From germline, CDR1 is WNHNN and CDR2 SYGVQD (reference sequence).

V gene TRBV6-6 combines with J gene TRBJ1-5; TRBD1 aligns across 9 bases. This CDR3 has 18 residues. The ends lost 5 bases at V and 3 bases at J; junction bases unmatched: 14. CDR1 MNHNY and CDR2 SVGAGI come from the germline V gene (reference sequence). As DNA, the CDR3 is TGTGCCAGCAGTCCGGACAGTACCGGGACAGGGAACAATCAGCCCCAGCATTTT. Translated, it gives CASSPDSTGTGNNQPQHF.

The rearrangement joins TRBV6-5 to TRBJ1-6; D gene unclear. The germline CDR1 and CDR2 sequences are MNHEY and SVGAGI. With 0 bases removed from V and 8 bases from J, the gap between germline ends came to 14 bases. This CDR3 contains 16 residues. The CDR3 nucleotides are TGTGCCAGCAGTTACTCGGCAGTCCGAGGCGATTCACCCCTCCACTTT. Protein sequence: CASSYSAVRGDSPLHF.

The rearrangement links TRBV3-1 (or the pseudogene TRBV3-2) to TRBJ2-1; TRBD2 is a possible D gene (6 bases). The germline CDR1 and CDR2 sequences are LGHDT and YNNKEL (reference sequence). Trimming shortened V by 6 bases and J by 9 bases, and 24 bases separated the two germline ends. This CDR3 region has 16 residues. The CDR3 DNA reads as TGTGCCAGCAGTCGCCCCTGGGGGGATCGCGGCGGTGAGCAGTTCTTC. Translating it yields CASSRPWGDRGGEQFF.

In DNA, the CDR3 is TGTGCCAGCAGCCAATCCGGGGGGTTTGGCTACACCTTC. Translation gives CASSQSGGFGYTF. V usage is TRBV7-9 and J usage is TRBJ1-2; weak D call: TRBD1 (5 bases). This CDR3 is built from 13 residues. Germline values: CDR1 SEHNR, CDR2 FQNEAQ (reference sequence). Trimming shortened V by 5 bases and J by 7 bases, and 14 bases separated the two germline ends.

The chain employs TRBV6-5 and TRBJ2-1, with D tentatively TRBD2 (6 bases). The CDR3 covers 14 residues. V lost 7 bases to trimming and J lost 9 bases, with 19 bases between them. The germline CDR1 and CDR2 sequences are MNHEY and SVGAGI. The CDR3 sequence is CASTSGVSRGEQFF. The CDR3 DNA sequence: TGTGCCAGCACCTCGGGGGTATCTAGGGGTGAGCAGTTCTTC.

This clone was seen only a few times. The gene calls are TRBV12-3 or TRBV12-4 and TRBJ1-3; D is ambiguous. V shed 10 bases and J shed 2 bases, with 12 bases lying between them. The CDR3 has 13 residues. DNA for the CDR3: TGTGCCACCACCACCGCGGCTGGAAACACCATATATTTT. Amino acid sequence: CATTTAAGNTIYF.

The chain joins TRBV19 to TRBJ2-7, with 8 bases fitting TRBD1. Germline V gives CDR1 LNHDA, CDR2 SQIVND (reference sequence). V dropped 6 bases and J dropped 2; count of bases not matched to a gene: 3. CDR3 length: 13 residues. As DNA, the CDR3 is TGTGCCAGTAGACGACAGGGGACCTACGAGCAGTACTTC. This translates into CASRRQGTYEQYF.

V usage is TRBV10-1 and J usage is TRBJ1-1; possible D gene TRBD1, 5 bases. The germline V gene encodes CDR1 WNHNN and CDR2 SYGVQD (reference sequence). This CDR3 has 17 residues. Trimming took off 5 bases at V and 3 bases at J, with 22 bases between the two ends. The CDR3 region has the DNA TGCGCCAGCAGTTTGTGCGTCAGGGAGGTTTTCCACACTGAAGCTTTCTTT. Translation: CASSLCVREVFHTEAFF.

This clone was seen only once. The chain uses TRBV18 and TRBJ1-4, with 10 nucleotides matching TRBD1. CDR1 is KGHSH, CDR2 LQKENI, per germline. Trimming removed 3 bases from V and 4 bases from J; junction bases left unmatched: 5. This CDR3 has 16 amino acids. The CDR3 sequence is CASSPGTGVLNEKLFF. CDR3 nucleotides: TGTGCCAGCTCACCTGGGACAGGGGTCCTTAATGAAAAACTGTTTTTT.

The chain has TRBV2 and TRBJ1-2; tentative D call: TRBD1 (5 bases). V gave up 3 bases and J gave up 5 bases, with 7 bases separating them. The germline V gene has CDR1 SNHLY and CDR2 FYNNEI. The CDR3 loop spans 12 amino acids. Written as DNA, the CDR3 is TGTGCCAGCAGTGAGGAGGGGTATGGCTACACCTTC. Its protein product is CASSEEGYGYTF. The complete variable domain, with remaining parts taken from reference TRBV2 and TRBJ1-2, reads EPEVTQTPSHQVTQMGQEVILRCVPISNHLYFYWYRQILGQKVEFLVSFYNNEISEKSEIFDDQFSVERPDGSNFTLKIRSTKLEDSAMYFCASSEEGYGYTFGSGTRLTVV.

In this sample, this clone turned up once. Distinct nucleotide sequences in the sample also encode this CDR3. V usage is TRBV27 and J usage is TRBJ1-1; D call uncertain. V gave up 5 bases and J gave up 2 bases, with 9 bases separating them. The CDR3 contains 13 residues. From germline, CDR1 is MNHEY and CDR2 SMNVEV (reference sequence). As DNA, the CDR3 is TGTGCCAGCAGTAGGCAGGTCAACACTGAAGCTTTCTTT. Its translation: CASSRQVNTEAFF.

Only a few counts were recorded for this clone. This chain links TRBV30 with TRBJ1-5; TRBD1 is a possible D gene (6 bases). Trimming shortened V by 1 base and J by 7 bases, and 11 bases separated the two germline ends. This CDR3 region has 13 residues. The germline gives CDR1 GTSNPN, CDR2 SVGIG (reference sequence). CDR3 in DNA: TGTGCCTGGAGTGCACAGGGTAACCAGCCCCAGCATTTT. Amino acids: CAWSAQGNQPQHF.

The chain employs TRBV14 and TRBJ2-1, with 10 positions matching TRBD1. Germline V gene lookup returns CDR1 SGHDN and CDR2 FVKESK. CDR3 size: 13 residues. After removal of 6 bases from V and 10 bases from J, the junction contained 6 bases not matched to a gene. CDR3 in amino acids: CASSRQGAGEQFF. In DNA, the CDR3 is TGTGCCAGCAGTCGACAGGGGGCAGGGGAGCAGTTCTTC.

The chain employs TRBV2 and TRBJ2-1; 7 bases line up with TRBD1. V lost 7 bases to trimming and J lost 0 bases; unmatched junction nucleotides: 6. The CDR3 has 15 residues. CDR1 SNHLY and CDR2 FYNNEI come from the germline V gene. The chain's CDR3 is CASTTQGSSYNEQFF. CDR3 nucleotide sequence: TGTGCCAGCACCACACAGGGGAGCTCCTACAATGAGCAGTTCTTC.

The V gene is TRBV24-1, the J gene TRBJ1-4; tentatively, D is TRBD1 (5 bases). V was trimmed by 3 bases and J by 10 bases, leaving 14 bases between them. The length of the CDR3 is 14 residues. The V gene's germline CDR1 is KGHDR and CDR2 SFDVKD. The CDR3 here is CATSDPGDSGKLFF. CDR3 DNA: TGTGCCACCAGTGATCCTGGGGACTCAGGAAAACTGTTTTTT.

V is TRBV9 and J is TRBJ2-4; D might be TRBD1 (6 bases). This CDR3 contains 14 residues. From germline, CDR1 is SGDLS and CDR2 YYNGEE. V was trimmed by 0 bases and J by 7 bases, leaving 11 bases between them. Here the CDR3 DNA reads TGTGCCAGCAGCGTAGCGCCAGGGGTTAACATTCAGTACTTC. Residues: CASSVAPGVNIQYF.